This T cell receptor beta chain was documented in a study of Ad26.COV2.S vaccination and SARS-CoV-2 variants. Study information: The COV1001 Ad26.COV2.S trial arm included the donor. Ad26.COV2.S shots went into the muscle once or twice, 56 days apart.

The repertoire was sequenced with immunoSEQ multiplex PCR; TCRdb's copy has only in-frame clones and lacks some. The table records about 320,000 clones, 85% of them present only once. The length of the CDR3 is 14 residues. Germline V gives CDR1 LGHDT, CDR2 YNNKEL (reference sequence). The V and J ends lost 4 bases and 5 bases, in that order; junction bases with no gene match: 5. Treatment given: roughly 19 received Ad26.COV2.S at low or high dose, single or two shots; about 5 received placebo; per-sample allocation not given. Day 63 after the first vaccine or placebo injection was the time point for sampling. Study results and caveats: Breadth measured for non-spike TCRs was similar across vaccine and placebo recipients. Vaccinees reportedly had broad spike-specific CD8+ and CD4+ T cell responses.

Remarks on this clone: Its target is not known.

The chain carries TRBV3-1 (or the pseudogene TRBV3-2) and TRBJ1-2; 9 positions match TRBD1. This sample comprised peripheral blood, obtained in a trial of Ad26.COV2.S vaccine versus placebo. The clonotype originates from a person aged 18-65 years who received the Ad26.COV2.S COVID-19 vaccine or a placebo. Here the CDR3 reads CASSLRDRAYGYTF. In DNA, the CDR3 is TGTGCCAGCAGCCTCCGGGACAGGGCTTATGGCTACACCTTC.